The present TCR beta chain was sequenced within a study of sequential checkpoint blockade in melanoma. Background on the study: First-line arms were nivolumab then ipilimumab, or the reverse, randomized 1:1. After both sequences, patients received maintenance nivolumab.

The CDR3 has 16 residues. Germline lookup yields CDR1 GTSNPN and CDR2 SVGIG (reference sequence). V lost 4 bases, J lost 1 base, and 10 bases stayed unmatched. This sample's treatment: randomized to nivolumab then ipilimumab (arm A) or the reverse (arm B). From thawed PBMCs, live CD3+CD8+ cells negative for CD19 and CD56 were sorted. Produced via immunoSEQ multiplex PCR; TCRdb's table is partial and in-frame only. Among 20,000 to 25,000 clones listed, approximately 78% were seen once. This chain links TRBV30 with TRBJ1-1; TRBD1 aligns across 9 bases. This receptor was obtained from a human donor with melanoma. Material: CD8+ T cells sorted from blood (inferred from file names), obtained from a patient given nivolumab and ipilimumab in sequence. This CDR3 is CAWIGVGDRANTEAFF. The CDR3 DNA is TGTGCCTGGATCGGCGTAGGGGACAGGGCGAACACTGAAGCTTTCTTT.